Listed below are T cell receptor beta chains from one sample, sequenced in a study of post-analysis software for immune sequencing data. TCRdb recomputed calls from the PCR reads with MiXCR, one row per CDR3 protein. The sample gives 600,000 to 700,000 distinct CDR3 sequences, approximately 60% of which show up once; around 11% is in the top ten. Sequencing was carried out using blood. These receptors all come from a girl aged 2-10 years with multiple sclerosis. Each CDR3 is given with its conserved first and last residue. D genes are given only for firm matches. The size of a clone is reported for some rows only, either as once, few or many, or as a class for expanded clones.

V gene	CDR3 length	D gene	clone size	J gene	CDR3 DNA	CDR3 protein
TRBV5-1	13	-	-	TRBJ2-1	TGCGCCAGCAGTTCAGGGGCGGGAAATGAGCAGTTCTTC	CASSSGAGNEQFF
TRBV5-1	13	-	many	TRBJ2-7	TGCGCCAGCAGCTTGGGTGGGCCCTACGAGCAGTACTTC	CASSLGGPYEQYF
TRBV4-1	16	TRBD2	-	TRBJ2-1	TGCGCCAGCAGCTACCGAGGGCTAGCGGGAGTGGTTGAGCAGTTCTTC	CASSYRGLAGVVEQFF
TRBV24-1	11	-	-	TRBJ2-1	TGTGCCACCAGTGATCAGAATGAGCAGTTCTTC	CATSDQNEQFF
TRBV7-3	14	TRBD1	-	TRBJ2-7	TGTGCCAGCAGCTTCGGATCAGGGGGCGACGAGCAGTACTTC	CASSFGSGGDEQYF
TRBV7-9	13	-	-	TRBJ2-5	TGTGCCAGCACCGGGCCCTGGACGGAGACCCAGTACTTC	CASTGPWTETQYF
TRBV20-1	11	-	-	TRBJ1-1	TGCAGTGGACAGCAGAACACTGAAGCTTTCTTT	CSGQQNTEAFF
TRBV5-1	14	-	-	TRBJ2-7	TGCGCCAGCAGCCCACGGGACTTAAGCTACGAGCAGTACTTC	CASSPRDLSYEQYF
TRBV6-1	18	TRBD1	-	TRBJ1-4	TGTGCCAGCAGCCTACAGGGGGCTGGGGTGTCAACTAATGAAAAACTGTTTTTT	CASSLQGAGVSTNEKLFF
TRBV29-1	11	-	-	TRBJ1-1	TGCAGCGTTGGCTCCCACACTGAAGCTTTCTTT	CSVGSHTEAFF
TRBV10-3	14	-	few	TRBJ2-1	TGTGCCATCAGTGAGTCGACTAGTGGGAATGAGCAGTTCTTC	CAISESTSGNEQFF
TRBV28	13	-	few	TRBJ2-7	TGTGCCAGCAGTACACTCGACAGCTACGAGCAGTACTTC	CASSTLDSYEQYF
TRBV6-1	15	-	-	TRBJ1-5	TGTGCCAGCAGTGAATCGGGCGGTTTGGGGCAGCCCCAGCATTTT	CASSESGGLGQPQHF
TRBV12-3/TRBV12-4	14	TRBD1	-	TRBJ2-5	TGTGCCAGCAGGACGGGGACAGGCCAAGAGACCCAGTACTTC	CASRTGTGQETQYF
TRBV11-3	15	TRBD1	-	TRBJ2-5	TGTGCCAGCGGTTTCAGGAGGACAGGGGAAGAGACCCAGTACTTC	CASGFRRTGEETQYF
TRBV30	12	-	-	TRBJ1-1	TGTGCCTGGAGTAGGGAGAACACTGAAGCTTTCTTT	CAWSRENTEAFF
TRBV12-3/TRBV12-4	20	TRBD1	once	TRBJ2-1	TGTGCCAGCAGTCGAGACAGGGGGCTCCACCGGGGTAGCGGGTACAATGAGCAGTTCTTC	CASSRDRGLHRGSGYNEQFF
TRBV10-3	13	TRBD1	-	TRBJ1-2	TGTGCCATCAGGAACGGGACAGCCTATGGCTACACCTTC	CAIRNGTAYGYTF
TRBV12-3/TRBV12-4	14	-	-	TRBJ2-7	TGTGCCAGCAGTTGGGACCTAACCTCCTACGAGCAGTACTTC	CASSWDLTSYEQYF
TRBV27	19	TRBD1	-	TRBJ1-6	TGTGCCAGCAGTTTTACCGCCGCGTATGGGGACAGGGATTCTTCACCCCTCCACTTT	CASSFTAAYGDRDSSPLHF
TRBV5-1	14	-	-	TRBJ2-3	TGCGCCAGCAGCTTGGGGCAGTGGACAGATACGCAGTATTTT	CASSLGQWTDTQYF
TRBV19	16	-	-	TRBJ1-1	TGTGCCAGTAGGTACGGGACGCCTCACACGCACACTGAAGCTTTCTTT	CASRYGTPHTHTEAFF
TRBV6-5	14	-	few	TRBJ1-1	TGTGCCAGCAGTCACGATTTGAGGAACACTGAAGCTTTCTTT	CASSHDLRNTEAFF
TRBV7-2	11	-	-	TRBJ2-7	TGTGCCAGCAGCGCTCTGAGTGACCAGTACTTC	CASSALSDQYF
TRBV5-5	12	TRBD2	few	TRBJ2-1	TGTGCCAGCAGCACGGGACTATTGGAGCAGTTCTTC	CASSTGLLEQFF
TRBV20-1	16	-	once	TRBJ1-4	TGCAGTGCTAGAGATACTTGGGAGGGCTCTAATGAAAAACTGTTTTTT	CSARDTWEGSNEKLFF
TRBV7-2	15	-	-	TRBJ1-4	TGTGCCAGCAGCTTATTGCAGTGGTATCGGGAGAAACTGTTTTTT	CASSLLQWYREKLFF
TRBV12-3/TRBV12-4	17	TRBD2	-	TRBJ2-5	TGTGCCAGCAGTCGGCTGTTCCAGCGGGAGGGAGGGGAGACCCAGTACTTC	CASSRLFQREGGETQYF
TRBV12-3/TRBV12-4	16	-	-	TRBJ2-5	TGTGCCAGCAGTTTAGGGCCGTTGGCAGGAAAAGAGACCCAGTACTTC	CASSLGPLAGKETQYF
TRBV7-9	16	TRBD2	-	TRBJ2-3	TGTGCCAGCAGCTCCCTTAGCGGGGGGCGCACAGATACGCAGTATTTT	CASSSLSGGRTDTQYF
TRBV2	14	-	-	TRBJ1-2	TGTGCCAGCAGCGCCCCCGGGGGGGACTATGGCTACACCTTC	CASSAPGGDYGYTF
TRBV12-3/TRBV12-4	10	-	-	TRBJ1-1	TGTGCCAGCGGGAATCGTGAAGCTTTCTTT	CASGNREAFF
TRBV12-3/TRBV12-4	12	-	few	TRBJ2-1	TGTGCCAGCAGTTCGGATTGGTATGAGCAGTTCTTC	CASSSDWYEQFF
TRBV10-3	11	-	-	TRBJ2-3	TGTGCCACGACGAATACAGATACGCAGTATTTT	CATTNTDTQYF
TRBV6-5	13	TRBD1	few	TRBJ1-2	TGTGCCAGCAGTGTCGGGACAGGGAGAATCTACACCTTC	CASSVGTGRIYTF
TRBV24-1	16	TRBD1	-	TRBJ2-3	TGTGCCACCAGTGACAAGGGACAGGGGGTAAGCGATACGCAGTATTTT	CATSDKGQGVSDTQYF
TRBV29-1	11	TRBD2	-	TRBJ2-1	TGCAGCGGTCGGGAGGCAAATGAGCAGTTCTTC	CSGREANEQFF
TRBV6-2/TRBV6-3	18	TRBD2	-	TRBJ2-1	TGTGCCAGCAGGACGGGACTAGCGGGGGGTCTGACCTACAATGAGCAGTTCTTC	CASRTGLAGGLTYNEQFF
TRBV29-1	15	-	few	TRBJ2-1	TGCAGCGTTGATGGTCGGCATTCCGCCTACAATGAGCAGTTCTTC	CSVDGRHSAYNEQFF
TRBV29-1	12	-	few	TRBJ2-1	TGCAGCGTTGAAGCAGTTAGAGATCGACCGTTCTTC	CSVEAVRDRPFF
TRBV6-2/TRBV6-3	12	-	-	TRBJ2-7	TGTGCCAGCAGTGACTTTCTAGGCGAGCAGTACTTC	CASSDFLGEQYF
TRBV3-1	14	-	few	TRBJ2-5	TGTGCCAGCAGCCAAGATGGTGGCCGGGAGACCCAGTACTTC	CASSQDGGRETQYF
TRBV5-4	20	-	-	TRBJ2-3	TGTGCCAGCAGCTTGTGGGGCGGAACCGGGGCGGAGTGGGGCACAGATACGCAGTATTTT	CASSLWGGTGAEWGTDTQYF
TRBV5-1	16	TRBD2	-	TRBJ2-1	TGCGCCAGCAGCCGTAGCGGGGCGAACTCCTACAATGAGCAGTTCTTC	CASSRSGANSYNEQFF
TRBV28	15	-	-	TRBJ2-3	TGTGCCAGCAGCCCAGGGAGGTCGGCAACAGATACGCAGTATTTT	CASSPGRSATDTQYF
TRBV6-5	15	TRBD1	-	TRBJ2-7	TGTGCCAGCAGTGCAGGGGGCCCTCCGGGGTACGAGCAGTACTTC	CASSAGGPPGYEQYF
TRBV7-2	14	-	-	TRBJ1-2	TGTGCCAGCAGCTTAGTGTCCGGGATCTATGGCTACACCTTC	CASSLVSGIYGYTF
TRBV12-3/TRBV12-4	14	TRBD1	-	TRBJ2-5	TGTGCCAGCAGATGGGGACAGTTGGGGGAGACCCAGTACTTC	CASRWGQLGETQYF
TRBV28	14	-	-	TRBJ2-4	TGTGCCAGCAGAGACCCCCAGGGGACGGTAATTCAGTACTTC	CASRDPQGTVIQYF
TRBV7-2	18	-	few	TRBJ2-4	TGTGCCAGCAGCGCCCGGACAGGGACTACCGGAGCCAAAAACATTCAGTACTTC	CASSARTGTTGAKNIQYF
TRBV7-2	20	TRBD2	once	TRBJ2-1	TGTGCCAGCAGCCCAAGGACTAGCGGGGGGGCCGATATCGCCTACAATGAGCAGTTCTTC	CASSPRTSGGADIAYNEQFF
TRBV18	14	-	-	TRBJ1-2	TGTGCCAGCTCACCCCAGGACGCCAACTATGGCTACACCTTC	CASSPQDANYGYTF
TRBV12-3/TRBV12-4	14	-	once	TRBJ2-1	TGTGCCAGCAGTTTAGCGGGAGGGGGCAAAGAGCAGTTCTTC	CASSLAGGGKEQFF
TRBV9	12	-	-	TRBJ1-2	TGTGCCAGCAGCGTAGGAGTGGGAGGCTACACCTTC	CASSVGVGGYTF
TRBV6-2/TRBV6-3	15	TRBD2	-	TRBJ2-5	TGTGCCAGCAGTTACTTCGGCGGGAGACAAGAGACCCAGTACTTC	CASSYFGGRQETQYF